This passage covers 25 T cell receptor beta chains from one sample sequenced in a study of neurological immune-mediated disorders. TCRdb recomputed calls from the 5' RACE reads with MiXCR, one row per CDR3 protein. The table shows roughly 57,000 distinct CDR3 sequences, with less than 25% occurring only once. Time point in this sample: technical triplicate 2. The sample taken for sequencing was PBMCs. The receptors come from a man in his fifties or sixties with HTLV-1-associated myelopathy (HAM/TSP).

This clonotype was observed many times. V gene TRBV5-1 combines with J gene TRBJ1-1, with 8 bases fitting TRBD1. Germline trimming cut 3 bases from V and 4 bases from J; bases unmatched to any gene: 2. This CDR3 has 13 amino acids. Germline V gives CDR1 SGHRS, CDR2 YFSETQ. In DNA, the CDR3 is TGCGCCAGCAGCTGGACAGGGAGCACTGAAGCTTTCTTT. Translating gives CASSWTGSTEAFF.

DNA for the CDR3: TGCAGTTCTTCTAGGCGGGGGCGGGTAGAGACCCAGTACTTC. It yields the protein CSSSRRGRVETQYF. The chain recombines TRBV20-1 with TRBJ2-5; TRBD2 might be the D (7 bases). From germline, CDR1 is DFQATT and CDR2 SNEGSKA (reference sequence). The CDR3 runs 14 residues. V lost 8 bases and J lost 4, with 20 bases in between.

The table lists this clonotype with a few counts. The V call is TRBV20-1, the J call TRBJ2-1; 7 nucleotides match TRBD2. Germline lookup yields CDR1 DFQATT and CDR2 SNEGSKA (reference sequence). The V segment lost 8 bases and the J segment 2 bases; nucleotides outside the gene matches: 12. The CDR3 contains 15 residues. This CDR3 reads CSPQVGGPAYNEQFF. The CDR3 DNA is TGCAGTCCCCAGGTGGGAGGGCCTGCCTACAATGAGCAGTTCTTC.

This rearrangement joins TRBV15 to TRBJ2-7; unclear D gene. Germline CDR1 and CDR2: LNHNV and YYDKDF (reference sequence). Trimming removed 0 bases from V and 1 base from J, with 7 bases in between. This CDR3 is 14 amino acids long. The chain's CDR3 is CATSREVGSYEQYF. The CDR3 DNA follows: TGTGCCACCAGCAGAGAAGTGGGGTCCTACGAGCAGTACTTC.

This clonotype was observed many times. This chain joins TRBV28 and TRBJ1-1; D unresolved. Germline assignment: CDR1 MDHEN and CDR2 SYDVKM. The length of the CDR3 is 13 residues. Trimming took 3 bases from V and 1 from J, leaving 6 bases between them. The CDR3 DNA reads TGTGCCAGCAGTTTGGGGAGGAACACTGAAGCTTTCTTT. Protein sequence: CASSLGRNTEAFF.

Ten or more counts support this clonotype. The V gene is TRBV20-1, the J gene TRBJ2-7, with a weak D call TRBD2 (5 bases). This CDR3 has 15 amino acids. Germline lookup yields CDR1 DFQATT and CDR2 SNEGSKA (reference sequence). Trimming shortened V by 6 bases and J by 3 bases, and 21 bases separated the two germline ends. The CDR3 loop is CSASDLLMNLYEQYF. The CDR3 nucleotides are TGCAGTGCCTCGGACTTGCTGATGAATCTCTACGAGCAGTACTTC.

The CDR3 nucleotides read TGCAGTGCTAGTTCCGAGACGATCACCTTC. Translation: CSASSETITF. This rearrangement joins TRBV20-1 to TRBJ1-2; no clear D gene. The CDR3 is 10 residues long. Germline-derived CDR1 and CDR2 are DFQATT and SNEGSKA (reference sequence). With 3 bases removed from V and 13 bases from J, the gap between germline ends came to 12 bases.

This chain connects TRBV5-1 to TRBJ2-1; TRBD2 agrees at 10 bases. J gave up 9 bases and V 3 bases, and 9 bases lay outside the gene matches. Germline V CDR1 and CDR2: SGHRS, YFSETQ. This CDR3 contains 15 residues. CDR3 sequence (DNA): TGCGCCAGCAGCTCAGTAGCGGGAGGAATAGTTGAGCAGTTCTTC. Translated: CASSSVAGGIVEQFF.

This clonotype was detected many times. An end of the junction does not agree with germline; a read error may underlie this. The DNA for the CDR3 is TGCAGTGCTACTCCCGGGACAGGGAGGCTCTTC. Amino acid sequence: CSATPGTGRLF. V is TRBV20-1 and J is TRBJ2-1; 9 bases match TRBD1. The CDR3 has 11 residues. Germline V lookup: CDR1 DFQATT, CDR2 SNEGSKA (reference sequence).

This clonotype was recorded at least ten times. CDR3 sequence reads: CSARGGAITGELFF. The DNA for the CDR3 is TGCAGTGCTAGAGGTGGGGCCATCACCGGGGAGCTGTTTTTT. This sequence joins TRBV20-1 and TRBJ2-2, with D perhaps matching TRBD1 (5 bases). CDR1 and CDR2 from the germline V gene are DFQATT and SNEGSKA (reference sequence). With 1 base removed from V and 4 bases from J, the gap between germline ends came to 10 bases. This CDR3 is built from 14 residues.

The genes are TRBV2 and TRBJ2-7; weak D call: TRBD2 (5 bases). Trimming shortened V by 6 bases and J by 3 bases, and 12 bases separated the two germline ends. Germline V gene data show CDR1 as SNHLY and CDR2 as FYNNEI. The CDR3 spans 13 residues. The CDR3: CASRESGSYEQYF. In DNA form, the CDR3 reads TGTGCCAGCAGGGAGTCGGGAAGCTACGAGCAGTACTTC. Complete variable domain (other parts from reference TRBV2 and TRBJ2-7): EPEVTQTPSHQVTQMGQEVILRCVPISNHLYFYWYRQILGQKVEFLVSFYNNEISEKSEIFDDQFSVERPDGSNFTLKIRSTKLEDSAMYFCASRESGSYEQYFGPGTRLTVT.

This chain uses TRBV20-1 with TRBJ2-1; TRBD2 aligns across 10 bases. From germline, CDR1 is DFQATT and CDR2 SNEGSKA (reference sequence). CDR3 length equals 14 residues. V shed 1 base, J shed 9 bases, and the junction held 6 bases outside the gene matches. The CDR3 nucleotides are TGCAGTGCTAGAGTTCTAGCGGGAGCGGCTGAGCAGTTCTTC. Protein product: CSARVLAGAAEQFF.

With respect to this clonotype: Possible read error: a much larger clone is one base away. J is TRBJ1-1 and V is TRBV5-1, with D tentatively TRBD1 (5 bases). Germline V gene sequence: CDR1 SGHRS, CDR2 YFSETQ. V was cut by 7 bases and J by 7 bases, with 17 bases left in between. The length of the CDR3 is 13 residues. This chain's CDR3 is CASQCTGEHEAFF. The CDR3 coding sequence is TGCGCCAGCCAATGTACAGGAGAACATGAAGCTTTCTTT.

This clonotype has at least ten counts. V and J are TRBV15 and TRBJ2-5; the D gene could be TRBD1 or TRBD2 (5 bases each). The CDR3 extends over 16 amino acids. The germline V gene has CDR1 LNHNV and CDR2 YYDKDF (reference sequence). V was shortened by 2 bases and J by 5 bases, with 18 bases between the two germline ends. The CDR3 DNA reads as TGTGCCACCAGCAGAACCCGGGGCTCAGAGGTGGAGACCCAGTACTTC. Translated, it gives CATSRTRGSEVETQYF.

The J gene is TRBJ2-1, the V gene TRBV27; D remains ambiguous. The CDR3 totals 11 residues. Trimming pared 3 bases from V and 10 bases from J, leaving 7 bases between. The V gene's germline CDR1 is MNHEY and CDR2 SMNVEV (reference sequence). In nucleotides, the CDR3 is TGTGCCAGCAGTTTGGGTTGGGAGCAGTTCTTC. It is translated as CASSLGWEQFF.

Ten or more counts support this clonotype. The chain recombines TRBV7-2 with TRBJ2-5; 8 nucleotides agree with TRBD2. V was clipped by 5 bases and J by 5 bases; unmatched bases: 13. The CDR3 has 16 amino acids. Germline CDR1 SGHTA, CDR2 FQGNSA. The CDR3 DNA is TGTGCCAGCAGCCCGCGACCCCGGGGGGGCGGGGAGACCCAGTACTTC. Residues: CASSPRPRGGGETQYF.

The CDR3 protein is CASSFVGTSGRVIEYEQYF. CDR3 coding DNA: TGCGCCAGCAGCTTCGTCGGGACTAGCGGGAGGGTAATTGAGTACGAGCAGTACTTC. The J gene is TRBJ2-7, the V gene TRBV5-1; 16 positions match TRBD2. The V gene end was trimmed by 2 bases and the J gene end by 4 bases; junction bases not matched to a gene: 12. Looked up from germline, CDR1 is SGHRS and CDR2 is YFSETQ. The CDR3 covers 19 residues.

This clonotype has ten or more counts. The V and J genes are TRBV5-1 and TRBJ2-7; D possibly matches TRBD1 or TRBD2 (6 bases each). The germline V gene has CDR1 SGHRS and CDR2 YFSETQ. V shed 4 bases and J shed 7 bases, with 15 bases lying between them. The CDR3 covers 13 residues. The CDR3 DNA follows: TGCGCCAGCAGCGGCCTCGGGGGCCCGGAGCAGTACTTC. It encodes CASSGLGGPEQYF. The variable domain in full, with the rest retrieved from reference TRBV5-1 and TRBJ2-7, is KAGVTQTPRYLIKTRGQQVTLSCSPISGHRSVSWYQQTPGQGLQFLFEYFSETQRNKGNFPGRFSGRQFSNSRSEMNVSTLELGDSALYLCASSGLGGPEQYFGPGTRLTVT.

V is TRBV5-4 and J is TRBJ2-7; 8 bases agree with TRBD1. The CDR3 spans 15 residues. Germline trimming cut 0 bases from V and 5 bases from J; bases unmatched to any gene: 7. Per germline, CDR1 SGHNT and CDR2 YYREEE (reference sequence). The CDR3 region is CASSLDPTGVDEQYF. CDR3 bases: TGTGCCAGCAGCTTGGATCCGACAGGGGTCGACGAGCAGTACTTC.

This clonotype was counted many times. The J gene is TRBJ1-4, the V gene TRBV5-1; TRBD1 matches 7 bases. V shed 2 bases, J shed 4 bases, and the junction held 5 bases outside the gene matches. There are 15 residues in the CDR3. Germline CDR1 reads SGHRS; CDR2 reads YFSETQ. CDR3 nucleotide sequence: TGCGCCAGCAGCTTACGATGGGACAGTAATGAAAAACTGTTTTTT. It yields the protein CASSLRWDSNEKLFF.

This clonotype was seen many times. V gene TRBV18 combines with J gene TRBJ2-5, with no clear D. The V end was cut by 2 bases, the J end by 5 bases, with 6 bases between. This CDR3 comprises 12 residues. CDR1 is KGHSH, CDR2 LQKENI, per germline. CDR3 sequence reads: CASSPSRETQYF. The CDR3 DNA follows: TGTGCCAGCTCACCATCCAGGGAGACCCAGTACTTC.

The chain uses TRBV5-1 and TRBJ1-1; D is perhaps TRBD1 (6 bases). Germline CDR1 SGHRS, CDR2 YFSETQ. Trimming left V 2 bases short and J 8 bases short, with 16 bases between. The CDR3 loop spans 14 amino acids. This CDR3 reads CASSFTGTYQEAFF. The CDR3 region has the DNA TGCGCCAGCAGCTTTACCGGGACATACCAGGAAGCTTTCTTT.

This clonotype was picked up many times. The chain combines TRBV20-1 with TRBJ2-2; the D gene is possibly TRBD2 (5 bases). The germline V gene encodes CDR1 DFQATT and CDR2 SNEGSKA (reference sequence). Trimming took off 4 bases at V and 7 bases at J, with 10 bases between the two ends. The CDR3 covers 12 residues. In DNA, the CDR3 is TGCAGTGCTATTGAGGGAGACGGGGAGCTGTTTTTT. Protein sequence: CSAIEGDGELFF.

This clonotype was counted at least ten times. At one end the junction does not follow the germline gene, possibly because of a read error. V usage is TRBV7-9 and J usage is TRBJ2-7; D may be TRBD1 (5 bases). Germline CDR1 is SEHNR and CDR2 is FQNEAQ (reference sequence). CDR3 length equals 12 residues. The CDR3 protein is CASSLGGTAMGF. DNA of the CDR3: TGTGCCAGCAGCTTAGGGGGCACGGCTATGGGCTTC.

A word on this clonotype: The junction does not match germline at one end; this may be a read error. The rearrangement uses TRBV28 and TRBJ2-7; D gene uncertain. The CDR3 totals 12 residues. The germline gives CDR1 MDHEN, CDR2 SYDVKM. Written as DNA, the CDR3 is TGTTCCAGCAGTCCCCCGGTAGACGAGCAGTACTTC. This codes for CSSSPPVDEQYF.